This TCR beta chain was found in a study of cytomegalovirus exposure and HLA in healthy donors. General study results and limits: With further analysis later on, most CMV-associated TCR beta chains appeared HLA-restricted. After further analysis at a later stage, roughly 15,000 TCR beta sequences were associated with HLA alleles at 0.05 false discovery rate. A few CMV-associated chains were confirmed in vitro to be specific for CMV antigens.

The PCR had 60 Vbeta and 13 Jbeta primers. The data were produced by immunoSEQ multiplex PCR, yet TCRdb's version contains in-frame clones alone and is incomplete. Among under 150,000 clones, around a tenth were seen once, and the ten largest hold 3%. The CDR3 is 16 amino acids. V was clipped by 0 bases and J by 3 bases; unmatched bases: 6. Per the germline V gene, CDR1 is GTSNPN and CDR2 is SVGIG (reference sequence). This clone has a handful of counts. Its target is unknown. Sequenced material: PBMCs. This sequence originates from a man younger than 45 in good health and CMV-seronegative. The chain links TRBV30 to TRBJ2-7; 12 bases match TRBD2. In nucleotides, the CDR3 is TGTGCCTGGAGTGTAGGGACTAGCGGGTTCCTCTACGAGCAGTACTTC. Translated, it gives CAWSVGTSGFLYEQYF.